These 2 T cell receptor beta chains came from one sample sequenced in a study of spatial heterogeneity in lung cancer. TCRdb used MiXCR to reprocess the 5' RACE reads, holding one entry per CDR3 protein. The table includes just under 45,000 distinct CDR3 sequences, approximately 22% detected once. Time point denoted: blood at routine non-recurrence follow-up after resection. Sequencing used PBMCs, obtained at follow-up. These receptor sequences come from a female donor with early-stage non-small cell lung cancer.

Worth noting for this clonotype: A much larger clone is a single base away; this may be a read error. DNA for the CDR3: TGCAGCGCCCAGGGGGACAGGGGCGCCGGGGAGCTGTTTTTT. Amino acids: CSAQGDRGAGELFF. The chain joins TRBV29-1 to TRBJ2-2; 10 nucleotides match TRBD1. The CDR3 is 14 amino acids. The trim removed 7 bases at V and 6 bases at J, leaving 8 bases unmatched. Germline CDR1 and CDR2: SQVTM and ANQGSEA.

This clonotype was observed a few times. V and J are TRBV20-1 and TRBJ2-1; 8 bases are shared with TRBD2. Germline V gene sequence: CDR1 DFQATT, CDR2 SNEGSKA (reference sequence). The junction had 13 bases not matched to a gene; V was cut back by 1 base and J by 5 bases. CDR3 length: 17 residues. Written as DNA, the CDR3 is TGCAGTGCTAGAGTAGATTTCCGGGGGGGCTGGGACAATGAGCAGTTCTTC. Translated, it gives CSARVDFRGGWDNEQFF.